Shown below are 2 T cell receptor beta chains from a single sample sequenced in a study of blood T cells in healthy people across ages. PCR was performed a second time for about 7 to 11 cycles using a sample-barcoded 5' primer and a J-beta primer mix. Via MiXCR, TCRdb re-called the 5' RACE reads, giving one row per CDR3 protein. The sample has about 640,000 distinct CDR3 sequences, 58% seen once. The sample consisted of blood. Receptor source: a man aged 55 to 70 in good health.

This clonotype came up a few times. The CDR3 DNA reads as TGTGCCAGCAACGGGATGGTGGGGGTAGAGCCCCAGCATTTT. Residues: CASNGMVGVEPQHF. The chain is built from TRBV2 and TRBJ1-5; D is perhaps TRBD1 (5 bases). Trimming pared 7 bases from V and 8 bases from J, leaving 18 bases between. CDR1 and CDR2 (germline): SNHLY, FYNNEI. This CDR3 spans 14 amino acids.

The chain links TRBV25-1 to TRBJ2-4; no clear D. The DNA matches TRBJ2-7 better at its end, which makes the J call doubtful. From germline, CDR1 is MGHDK and CDR2 SYGVNS. This CDR3 contains 13 residues. CDR3 sequence: CASSGRLPYEQYF. In DNA, the CDR3 is TGTGCCAGCAGTGGTCGGCTTCCCTACGAGCAGTACTTC.